This T cell receptor (beta chain) is drawn from a study of spatial heterogeneity in lung cancer. Study-level results: Estimated coverage of tumor T cells was about 6.4% for alpha and about 13% for beta chains. Tumors with more nonsynonymous mutations had more expanded intratumoral alpha and beta TCRs.

This clonotype occurred many times. Its antigen is not known. From the 5' RACE reads, TCRdb called clonotypes with MiXCR, one entry per CDR3 protein. The sample holds about 100,000 distinct CDR3 sequences, approximately 4.7% seen once. This CDR3 is 16 amino acids long. CDR1 is SGHVS and CDR2 is FQNEAQ in the germline V gene. Trimming pared 1 base from V and 2 bases from J, leaving 11 bases between. Stated time point: sample taken at primary tumor resection. A total of about 73 untreated early-stage non-small cell lung cancer patients served as donors. TCRs were sequenced from unsorted whole RNA of tumor, nontumor lung or PBMC.

J is TRBJ2-2 and V is TRBV7-8; D is perhaps TRBD2 (5 bases). The specimen was lung tumor tissue, collected at surgery. The TCR comes from a male donor with early-stage non-small cell lung cancer. The CDR3 region has the DNA TGTGCCAGCAGCTTAGTACCCGGGGTTAACACCGGGGAGCTGTTTTTT. This gives the protein CASSLVPGVNTGELFF. The entire variable domain, with the rest obtained from reference TRBV7-8 and TRBJ2-2, is as follows: GAGVSQSPRYKVAKRGQDVALRCDPISGHVSLFWYQQALGQGPEFLTYFQNEAQLDKSGLPSDRFFAERPEGSVSTLKIQRTQQEDSAVYLCASSLVPGVNTGELFFGEGSRLTVL.